These 21 T cell receptor beta chains originate from one sample sequenced in a study of blood T cell repertoires in COVID-19. Measured with immunoSEQ multiplex PCR; TCRdb has only the in-frame clones, and not every one. The sample carries tens of thousands of clones, approximately 80% recorded once. The sequenced sample consisted of peripheral blood. The receptors stem from a man aged 60-69 years with acute or convalescent COVID-19.

This chain uses TRBV5-1 with TRBJ1-1; D is undetermined. This CDR3 spans 15 amino acids. Trimming pared 2 bases from V and 3 bases from J, leaving 14 bases between. The germline V gene has CDR1 SGHRS and CDR2 YFSETQ. The CDR3 loop is CASSFGGQQDTEAFF. The DNA of the CDR3 is TGCGCCAGCAGCTTTGGAGGGCAGCAGGACACTGAAGCTTTCTTT.

The CDR3 protein is CASSTGKTNEQFF. DNA of the CDR3: TGTGCCAGCAGTACCGGGAAGACCAATGAGCAGTTCTTC. The chain combines TRBV6-6 with TRBJ2-1; weak D call: TRBD2 (5 bases). The CDR3 runs 13 residues. The germline V and J ends were trimmed by 5 bases and 6 bases, with 11 bases remaining between them. The germline CDR1 and CDR2 sequences are MNHNY and SVGAGI (reference sequence).

The chain combines TRBV11-2 with TRBJ2-1; 7 bases match TRBD2. The ends lost 4 bases at V and 4 bases at J; junction bases unmatched: 1. The CDR3 covers 13 residues. Germline V CDR1 and CDR2: SGHAT, FQNNGV. The CDR3 sequence: CASSSRGYNEQFF. CDR3 in DNA: TGTGCCAGCAGCTCGCGGGGGTACAATGAGCAGTTCTTC.

This clone was detected a few times. V is TRBV3-1 (or the pseudogene TRBV3-2) and J is TRBJ1-6, with D unresolved. The CDR3 covers 13 residues. From germline, CDR1 is LGHDT and CDR2 YNNKEL (reference sequence). The ends were cut back, 5 bases at V and 10 bases at J, with 12 bases in the middle. The CDR3 here is CASSYSRGSPLHF. In DNA, the CDR3 is TGTGCCAGCAGCTACTCCCGGGGATCACCCCTCCACTTT.

The chain uses TRBV18 and TRBJ1-5, with a tentative D call TRBD1 (6 bases). The CDR3 spans 14 residues. The germline V gene has CDR1 KGHSH and CDR2 LQKENI. Trimming stripped 3 bases from V and 4 bases from J, with 10 bases between. The CDR3 spells CASSPAGENQPQHF. CDR3 DNA: TGTGCCAGCTCACCCGCAGGGGAGAATCAGCCCCAGCATTTT.

This clone has a handful of counts. The V call is TRBV28, the J call TRBJ1-5; a possible D gene is TRBD1 (6 bases). V was clipped by 4 bases and J by 7 bases, with 20 bases between them. The CDR3 contains 16 residues. Germline V lookup: CDR1 MDHEN, CDR2 SYDVKM. CDR3 in amino acids: CASSSSRGGPEQPQHF. CDR3 nucleotides: TGTGCCAGCAGTTCAAGTCGGGGGGGCCCGGAGCAGCCCCAGCATTTT.

The rearrangement links TRBV19 to TRBJ1-6; 7 nucleotides line up with TRBD1. The length of the CDR3 is 12 residues. Looked up from germline, CDR1 is LNHDA and CDR2 is SQIVND (reference sequence). V dropped 5 bases and J dropped 15; count of bases not matched to a gene: 7. The CDR3 region has the DNA TGTGCCAGTAGTCCCTCGGGACAGCTCCTCCACTTT. Protein product: CASSPSGQLLHF.

V usage is TRBV18 and J usage is TRBJ1-1; TRBD1 aligns across 10 bases. Germline V gene data show CDR1 as KGHSH and CDR2 as LQKENI. This CDR3 has 15 residues. V lost 3 bases, J lost 7 bases, and 8 bases stayed unmatched. The CDR3 loop is CASSPRQGAGGEAFF. CDR3 in DNA: TGTGCCAGCTCACCTAGACAGGGGGCCGGCGGTGAAGCTTTCTTT.

DNA of the CDR3: TGTGCCAGCAGTGCTACCAGGGGTGGCTCACCCCTCCACTTT. Its translation: CASSATRGGSPLHF. This chain joins TRBV6-6 and TRBJ1-6; possible D gene TRBD1, 6 bases. V lost 5 bases, J lost 10 bases, and 15 bases lay in between. The CDR3 sequence is 14 residues long. CDR1 and CDR2 from the germline V gene are MNHNY and SVGAGI (reference sequence).

The V and J genes are TRBV15 and TRBJ2-7; 8 bases align to TRBD2. V dropped 1 base and J dropped 3; count of bases not matched to a gene: 5. Germline V gene sequence: CDR1 LNHNV, CDR2 YYDKDF (reference sequence). The CDR3 covers 15 residues. The CDR3 loop is CATSRAMAGGYEQYF. The CDR3 DNA follows: TGTGCCACCAGCAGAGCTATGGCGGGGGGCTACGAGCAGTACTTC.

The chain employs TRBV9 and TRBJ2-3; no firm D call. The CDR3 has 14 residues. Trimming removed 0 bases from V and 3 bases from J, with 8 bases in between. Germline CDR1 reads SGDLS; CDR2 reads YYNGEE. CDR3: CASSVDPNTDTQYF. The CDR3, as DNA: TGTGCCAGCAGCGTAGATCCAAATACAGATACGCAGTATTTT.

V is TRBV25-1 and J is TRBJ2-2; 8 nucleotides match TRBD1. Germline V CDR1 and CDR2: MGHDK, SYGVNS. The V segment lost 8 bases and the J segment 8 bases; nucleotides outside the gene matches: 10. The CDR3 spans 14 residues. The CDR3 spells CASQSAGGMGELFF. In DNA form, the CDR3 reads TGTGCCAGCCAGTCGGCAGGGGGCATGGGGGAGCTGTTTTTT.

This clone has only a few counts. The chain recombines TRBV6-5 with TRBJ2-5; 9 bases match TRBD1. Germline lookup yields CDR1 MNHEY and CDR2 SVGAGI. The CDR3 totals 15 residues. Unmatched junction bases numbered 9, after V lost 5 bases and J lost 5 bases. CDR3 sequence: CASSTGGAGEETQYF. CDR3 DNA sequence: TGTGCCAGCAGTACAGGGGGCGCGGGCGAGGAGACCCAGTACTTC.

This clone was detected only once. The chain carries TRBV14 and TRBJ2-7; D may be TRBD2 (6 bases). Germline values: CDR1 SGHDN, CDR2 FVKESK. The ends were cut back, 4 bases at V and 0 bases at J, with 10 bases in the middle. This CDR3 has 14 residues. CDR3 DNA: TGTGCCAGCAGCCCTGGGACTGGCTCCTACGAGCAGTACTTC. It yields the protein CASSPGTGSYEQYF.

This chain links TRBV5-6 with TRBJ2-3; 9 bases agree with TRBD1. V shed 4 bases and J 2 bases; nucleotides not matched to a gene: 8. Germline loops: CDR1 SGHDT, CDR2 YYEEEE. The CDR3 loop spans 16 amino acids. The CDR3 DNA sequence: TGTGCCAGCAGCCGGGGACAGGGTGGAATCACAGATACGCAGTATTTT. It is translated as CASSRGQGGITDTQYF.

The rearrangement joins TRBV6-5 to TRBJ2-7; a possible D gene is TRBD2 (7 bases). CDR3 length: 14 amino acids. Germline V gene lookup returns CDR1 MNHEY and CDR2 SVGAGI. V was clipped by 6 bases and J by 4 bases, with 16 bases between them. The CDR3 DNA sequence: TGTGCCAGCAGCACGGGGGGCTATCCATACGAGCAGTACTTC. Its translation: CASSTGGYPYEQYF.

The J gene is TRBJ1-5, the V gene TRBV9, with a tentative D call TRBD1 (5 bases). Trimming pared 8 bases from V and 0 bases from J, leaving 15 bases between. The CDR3 runs 15 residues. Germline-derived CDR1 and CDR2 are SGDLS and YYNGEE. This CDR3 is CARRFLRDSNQPQHF. The CDR3 DNA sequence: TGTGCCAGACGGTTTCTCAGGGATAGCAATCAGCCCCAGCATTTT.

The chain uses TRBV11-2 and TRBJ1-2, with D possibly being TRBD1 (6 bases). Germline CDR1 is SGHAT and CDR2 is FQNNGV. The CDR3 extends over 14 amino acids. V was shortened by 5 bases and J by 2 bases, with 12 bases between the two germline ends. CDR3 protein: CASSIYDRNYGYTF. The CDR3 DNA follows: TGTGCCAGCAGCATCTACGACAGGAACTATGGCTACACCTTC.

V and J are TRBV19 and TRBJ2-6, with 9 bases fitting TRBD1. Germline V lookup: CDR1 LNHDA, CDR2 SQIVND (reference sequence). The CDR3 extends over 17 amino acids. The trim removed 5 bases at V and 2 bases at J, leaving 7 bases unmatched. The CDR3 DNA reads as TGTGCCAGTAGTCAGGGACAGGGAGTTACTGGGGCCAACGTCCTGACTTTC. It is translated as CASSQGQGVTGANVLTF.

The chain's CDR3 is CATSKGADSNQPQHF. CDR3 nucleotide sequence: TGTGCCACCAGCAAAGGGGCCGATAGCAATCAGCCCCAGCATTTT. The J gene is TRBJ1-5, the V gene TRBV15, with a weak D call TRBD1 (5 bases). There are 15 residues in the CDR3. V was trimmed by 4 bases and J by 0 bases, leaving 10 bases between them. Germline V gives CDR1 LNHNV, CDR2 YYDKDF (reference sequence).

The rearrangement uses TRBV7-6 and TRBJ2-5; TRBD1 might be the D (5 bases). This CDR3 region has 14 residues. Germline loops: CDR1 SGHVS, CDR2 FNYEAQ. V lost 1 base, J lost 4 bases, and 10 bases lay in between. CDR3 nucleotides: TGTGCCAGCAGCTTAGTGGGCACAGGAGAGACCCAGTACTTC. Its protein product is CASSLVGTGETQYF.